This T cell receptor (beta chain) was sequenced in a study of cytomegalovirus exposure and HLA in healthy donors. PCR was performed using 60 Vbeta and 13 Jbeta primers. Sequenced by immunoSEQ multiplex PCR; TCRdb stores in-frame clones only, minus some. The repertoire holds 75,000 to 90,000 clones, with roughly 77% as singletons. Everyone who donated was a healthy bone marrow donor. General study findings and limits: HLA alleles were associated with 16,000 or so TCR beta sequences in a later analysis at 0.05 false discovery rate. Earlier analysis found most TCR beta V segments productive about 87% or about 30% of the time. Accurate predictions that matched the HLA-A and HLA-B alleles of most subjects were reportedly made from TCR beta sequences.

V was cut by 2 bases and J by 4 bases, with 9 bases left in between. The CDR3 is made up of 14 amino acids. Germline values: CDR1 SNHLY, CDR2 FYNNEI. Notes on this clone: Its antigen is not known.

The chain links TRBV2 to TRBJ2-1; weak D call: TRBD2 (5 bases). Sequences were obtained from PBMCs. The sequence came from a man aged 60 to 69 in good health and CMV-seronegative. The CDR3 loop is CASSELRVYNEQFF. The CDR3 region has the DNA TGTGCCAGCAGTGAATTGAGGGTTTACAATGAGCAGTTCTTC. Drawing the rest from reference TRBV2 and TRBJ2-1, the complete variable domain is EPEVTQTPSHQVTQMGQEVILRCVPISNHLYFYWYRQILGQKVEFLVSFYNNEISEKSEIFDDQFSVERPDGSNFTLKIRSTKLEDSAMYFCASSELRVYNEQFFGPGTRLTVL.